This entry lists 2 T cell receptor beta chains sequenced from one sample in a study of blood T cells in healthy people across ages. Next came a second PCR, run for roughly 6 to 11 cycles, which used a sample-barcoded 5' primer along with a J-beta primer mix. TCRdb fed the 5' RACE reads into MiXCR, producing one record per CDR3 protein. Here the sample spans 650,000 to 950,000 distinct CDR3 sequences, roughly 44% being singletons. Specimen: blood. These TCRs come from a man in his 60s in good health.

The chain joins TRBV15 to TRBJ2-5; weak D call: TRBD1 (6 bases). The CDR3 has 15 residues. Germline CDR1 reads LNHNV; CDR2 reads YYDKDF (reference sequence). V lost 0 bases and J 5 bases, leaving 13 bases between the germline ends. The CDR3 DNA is TGTGCCACCAGCAGAGATTTTGGGGGCACGGAGACCCAGTACTTC. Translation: CATSRDFGGTETQYF.

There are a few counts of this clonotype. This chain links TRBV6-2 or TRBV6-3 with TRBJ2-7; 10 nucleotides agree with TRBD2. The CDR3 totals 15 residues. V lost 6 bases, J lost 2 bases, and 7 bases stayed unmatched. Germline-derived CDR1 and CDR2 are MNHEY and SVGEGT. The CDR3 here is CASRNSGGPTYEQYF. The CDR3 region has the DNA TGTGCCAGCAGGAATAGCGGGGGGCCTACCTACGAGCAGTACTTC.